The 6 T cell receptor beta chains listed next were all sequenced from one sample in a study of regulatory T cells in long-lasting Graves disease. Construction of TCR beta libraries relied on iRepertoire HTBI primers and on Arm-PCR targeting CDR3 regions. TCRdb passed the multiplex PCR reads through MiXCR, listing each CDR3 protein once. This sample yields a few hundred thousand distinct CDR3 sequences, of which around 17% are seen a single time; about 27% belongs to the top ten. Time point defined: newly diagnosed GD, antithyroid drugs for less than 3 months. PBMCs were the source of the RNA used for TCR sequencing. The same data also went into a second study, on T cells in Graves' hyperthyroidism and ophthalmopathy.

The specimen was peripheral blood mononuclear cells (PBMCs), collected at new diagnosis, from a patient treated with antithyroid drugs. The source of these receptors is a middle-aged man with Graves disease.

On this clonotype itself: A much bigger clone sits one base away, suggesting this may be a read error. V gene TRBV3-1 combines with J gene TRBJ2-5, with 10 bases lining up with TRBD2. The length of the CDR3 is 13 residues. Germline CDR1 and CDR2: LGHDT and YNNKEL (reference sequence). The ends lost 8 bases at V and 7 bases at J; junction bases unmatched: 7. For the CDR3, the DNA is TGTGCCAGCGGGGGACTAGCGCTAGGGACCCAGTACTTC. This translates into CASGGLALGTQYF.

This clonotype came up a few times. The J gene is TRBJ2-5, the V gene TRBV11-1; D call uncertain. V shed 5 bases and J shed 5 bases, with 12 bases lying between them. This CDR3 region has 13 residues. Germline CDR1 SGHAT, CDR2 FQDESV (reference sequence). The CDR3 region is CASSHSVMETQYF. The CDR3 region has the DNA TGTGCCAGCAGCCATTCGGTAATGGAGACCCAGTACTTC.

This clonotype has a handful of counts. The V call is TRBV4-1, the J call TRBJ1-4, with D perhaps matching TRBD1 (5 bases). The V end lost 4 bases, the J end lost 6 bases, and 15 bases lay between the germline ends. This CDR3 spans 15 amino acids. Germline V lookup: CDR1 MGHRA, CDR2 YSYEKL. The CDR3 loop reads CASSRRRGGDEKLFF. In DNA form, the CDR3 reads TGCGCCAGCAGCCGCCGACGGGGAGGGGATGAAAAACTGTTTTTT.

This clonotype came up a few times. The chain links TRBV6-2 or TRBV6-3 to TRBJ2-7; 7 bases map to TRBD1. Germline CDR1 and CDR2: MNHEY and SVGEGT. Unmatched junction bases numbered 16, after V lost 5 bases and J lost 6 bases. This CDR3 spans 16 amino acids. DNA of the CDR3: TGTGCCAGCAGTGCCGGAGACAGGGCAGTCCCCGTCGAGCAGTACTTC. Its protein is CASSAGDRAVPVEQYF.

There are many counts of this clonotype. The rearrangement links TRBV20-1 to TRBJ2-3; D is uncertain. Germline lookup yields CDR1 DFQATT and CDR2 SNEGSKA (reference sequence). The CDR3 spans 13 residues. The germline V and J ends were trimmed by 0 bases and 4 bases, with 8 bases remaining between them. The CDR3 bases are TGCAGTGCTAGAGATCCCCTGGCAGATACGCAGTATTTT. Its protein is CSARDPLADTQYF.

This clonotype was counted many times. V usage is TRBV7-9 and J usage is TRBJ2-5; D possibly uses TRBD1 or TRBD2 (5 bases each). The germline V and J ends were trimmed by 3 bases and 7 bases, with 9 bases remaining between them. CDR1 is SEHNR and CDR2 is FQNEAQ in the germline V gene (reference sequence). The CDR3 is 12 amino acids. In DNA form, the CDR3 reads TGTGCCAGCAGCTTTCCGAGGGGGACCCAGTACTTC. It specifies CASSFPRGTQYF.